One sample yielded the 26 T cell receptor beta chains listed below, sequenced in a study of CD8 T cells in Susac syndrome. A quantity of about 0.5 to 1 ug RNA underwent reverse transcription using random hexamers. TCRdb passed the immunoSEQ multiplex PCR reads through MiXCR, listing each CDR3 protein once. The data hold around 160,000 distinct CDR3 sequences, with less than 95% observed a single time. The sequencing input was CD4+ T cells from PBMCs. The receptor source for this set is a human donor with multiple sclerosis.

The rearrangement joins TRBV18 to TRBJ1-5; D may be TRBD1 (6 bases). CDR3 length: 16 amino acids. Germline loops: CDR1 KGHSH, CDR2 LQKENI. V shed 1 base and J shed 7 bases, with 17 bases lying between them. CDR3 protein: CASSPQHSKGEQPQHF. For the CDR3, the DNA is TGTGCCAGCTCACCACAACACAGCAAGGGGGAGCAGCCCCAGCATTTT.

The chain has TRBV15 and TRBJ1-5; D remains unclear. Per germline, CDR1 LNHNV and CDR2 YYDKDF (reference sequence). The CDR3 length is 15 residues. V was cut by 3 bases and J by 3 bases, with 12 bases left in between. The CDR3, as DNA: TGTGCCACCAGCAGGGCCACAGCCACCAATCAGCCCCAGCATTTT. As protein: CATSRATATNQPQHF.

The rearrangement joins TRBV9 to TRBJ2-7; the D is unclear. V lost 0 bases to trimming and J lost 1 base, with 8 bases between them. The CDR3 totals 14 residues. Germline V gene lookup returns CDR1 SGDLS and CDR2 YYNGEE. The CDR3 sequence: CASSVGLQSYEQYF. CDR3 bases: TGTGCCAGCAGCGTAGGATTACAGTCCTACGAGCAGTACTTC. Full variable domain (rest looked up from reference TRBV9 and TRBJ2-7): DSGVTQTPKHLITATGQRVTLRCSPRSGDLSVYWYQQSLDQGLQFLIQYYNGEERAKGNILERFSAQQFPDLHSELNLSSLELGDSALYFCASSVGLQSYEQYFGPGTRLTVT.

The rearrangement uses TRBV28 and TRBJ1-1; 9 bases fit TRBD1. Per the germline V gene, CDR1 is MDHEN and CDR2 is SYDVKM. The CDR3 totals 14 residues. Trimming removed 6 bases from V and 1 base from J; junction bases left unmatched: 3. The CDR3 DNA reads as TGTGCCAGCAGACTGGGACAGGGGAACACTGAAGCTTTCTTT. Translated: CASRLGQGNTEAFF.

This clonotype was seen only once. This chain joins TRBV30 and TRBJ1-1; D is perhaps TRBD1 (6 bases). The CDR3 is made up of 16 amino acids. Trimming cost V 1 base and J 7 bases, with 22 bases left between them. Germline CDR1 GTSNPN, CDR2 SVGIG (reference sequence). Here the CDR3 reads CAWSADRTDLSGEAFF. CDR3 bases: TGTGCCTGGAGTGCGGACAGAACAGATTTAAGTGGTGAAGCTTTCTTT.

The genes are TRBV7-9 and TRBJ2-5, with 8 nucleotides matching TRBD1. The CDR3 contains 15 residues. Trimming took 7 bases from V and 1 from J; bases not matched to a gene: 8. Germline V CDR1 and CDR2: SEHNR, FQNEAQ (reference sequence). For the CDR3, the DNA is TGTGCCAGCAACCCAGGACAGGGCCGCCAAGAGACCCAGTACTTC. Its protein is CASNPGQGRQETQYF.

The chain employs TRBV28 and TRBJ2-7; possible D gene TRBD2, 6 bases. This CDR3 has 13 amino acids. Trimming cost V 8 bases and J 1 base, with 12 bases left between them. The V gene's germline CDR1 is MDHEN and CDR2 SYDVKM. Here the CDR3 reads CASGYGGSYEQYF. CDR3 in DNA: TGTGCCAGCGGTTACGGAGGGTCCTACGAGCAGTACTTC. Looking up the rest from reference TRBV28 and TRBJ2-7 gives the full variable domain: DVKVTQSSRYLVKRTGEKVFLECVQDMDHENMFWYRQDPGLGLRLIYFSYDVKMKEKGDIPEGYSVSREKKERFSLILESASTNQTSMYLCASGYGGSYEQYFGPGTRLTVT.

The chain recombines TRBV6-2 or TRBV6-3 with TRBJ2-3; 13 nucleotides match TRBD2. After removal of 2 bases from V and 4 bases from J, the junction contained 9 bases not matched to a gene. CDR3 length: 18 amino acids. CDR1 and CDR2 from the germline V gene are MNHEY and SVGEGT. The CDR3 DNA is TGTGCCAGCAGTTACCCTACAGGACTAGCGGGAGAGGCAGATACGCAGTATTTT. Translating gives CASSYPTGLAGEADTQYF.

The rearrangement uses TRBV27 and TRBJ1-2, with D unresolved. V lost 6 bases, J lost 0 bases, and 14 bases lay in between. There are 15 residues in the CDR3. Germline CDR1 reads MNHEY; CDR2 reads SMNVEV (reference sequence). This CDR3 is CASRPEREANYGYTF. The CDR3 region has the DNA TGTGCCAGCAGGCCGGAAAGGGAAGCTAACTATGGCTACACCTTC.

The chain is built from TRBV7-7 and TRBJ2-5; no reliable D call. Trimming took off 5 bases at V and 4 bases at J, with 17 bases between the two ends. Germline CDR1 is SSHAT and CDR2 is FNYEAQ (reference sequence). The CDR3 covers 15 residues. The CDR3 nucleotides are TGTGCCAGCAGCCGGATGGGTGGGCCCCTAGAGACCCAGTACTTC. Amino acid sequence: CASSRMGGPLETQYF.

The chain combines TRBV18 with TRBJ1-2, with 8 bases matching TRBD1. This CDR3 is built from 14 residues. The J segment lost 6 bases and the V segment lost 3 bases, leaving 6 bases of the junction unmatched. Germline CDR1 and CDR2: KGHSH and LQKENI. In nucleotides, the CDR3 is TGTGCCAGCTCACCTCGGGAACAGGGGGATGGCTACACCTTC. Translating it yields CASSPREQGDGYTF.

The genes are TRBV12-3 or TRBV12-4 and TRBJ2-1; 7 bases agree with TRBD1. V was clipped by 5 bases and J by 6 bases; unmatched bases: 13. The CDR3 runs 16 residues. This CDR3 is CASSLDRPTSLNEQFF. CDR3 nucleotide sequence: TGTGCCAGCAGTCTGGACAGGCCTACCTCCCTCAATGAGCAGTTCTTC.

The rearrangement links TRBV12-3 or TRBV12-4 to TRBJ2-1, with a weak D call TRBD2 (5 bases). V dropped 6 bases and J dropped 10 bases, with 19 bases sitting between them. The CDR3 extends over 14 amino acids. The CDR3 DNA reads as TGTGCCAGCAGCCAAACGGGGAAGGGCGGAGAGCAGTTCTTC. This gives the protein CASSQTGKGGEQFF.

In its sample, this clonotype was seen a few times. V is TRBV18 and J is TRBJ2-5; D may be TRBD1 (5 bases). V shed 3 bases and J shed 2 bases, with 7 bases lying between them. Germline V gene lookup returns CDR1 KGHSH and CDR2 LQKENI. This CDR3 spans 13 amino acids. The DNA for the CDR3 is TGTGCCAGCTCACCGGCAGGGCAAGAGACCCAGTACTTC. Amino acids: CASSPAGQETQYF.

This chain links TRBV6-5 with TRBJ1-1, with D unresolved. V lost 2 bases and J 1 base, leaving 11 bases between the germline ends. Germline values: CDR1 MNHEY, CDR2 SVGAGI. There are 15 residues in the CDR3. The CDR3 DNA reads TGTGCCAGCAGTTACCTGCCAGCCGGGAACACTGAAGCTTTCTTT. The encoded protein is CASSYLPAGNTEAFF.

CDR3 amino acids: CASIPHRGTGPSLDWGHNEQFF. As DNA, the CDR3 is TGTGCCAGCATCCCCCATAGGGGGACAGGCCCTAGCCTCGACTGGGGCCACAATGAGCAGTTCTTC. This chain links TRBV2 with TRBJ2-1, with 8 bases fitting TRBD1. The ends lost 7 bases at V and 5 bases at J; junction bases unmatched: 31. Per germline, CDR1 SNHLY and CDR2 FYNNEI. The CDR3 spans 22 residues.

This clonotype was seen a single time. The chain joins TRBV6-1 to TRBJ2-7, with a tentative D call TRBD1 (6 bases). V shed 7 bases and J shed 5 bases, with 18 bases lying between them. The CDR3 is 14 amino acids. Germline V gives CDR1 MNHNS, CDR2 SASEGT. The CDR3: CASIQGTLSDEQYF. CDR3 in DNA: TGTGCCAGCATCCAGGGGACCTTAAGCGACGAGCAGTACTTC.

The V call is TRBV18, the J call TRBJ1-2; TRBD1 agrees at 10 bases. Trimming removed 3 bases from V and 8 bases from J; junction bases left unmatched: 6. CDR1 and CDR2 from the germline V gene are KGHSH and LQKENI. CDR3 size: 14 residues. The CDR3 region has the DNA TGTGCCAGCTCACCTCAAGGACAGGGGGGAGGCTACACCTTC. Encoded protein: CASSPQGQGGGYTF.

V gene TRBV11-2 combines with J gene TRBJ1-1; no reliable D call. V shed 4 bases and J shed 10 bases, with 13 bases lying between them. Germline values: CDR1 SGHAT, CDR2 FQNNGV. There are 12 residues in the CDR3. The CDR3 reads CASSSLLSGAFF. The CDR3 DNA follows: TGTGCCAGCAGCTCTCTCCTTTCTGGAGCTTTCTTT.

V usage is TRBV9 and J usage is TRBJ1-1; 7 bases fit TRBD1. This CDR3 is 14 amino acids long. Germline V gene lookup returns CDR1 SGDLS and CDR2 YYNGEE. Trimming at V came to 4 bases and at J to 3 bases, leaving 6 bases not matched to a gene. The CDR3 protein is CASSSSTGDTEAFF. As DNA, the CDR3 is TGTGCCAGCAGCTCCTCCACAGGGGACACTGAAGCTTTCTTT.

The sample holds one count of this clonotype. V is TRBV7-7 and J is TRBJ2-3, with TRBD2 matching over 7 bases. V shed 3 bases and J 6 bases; nucleotides not matched to a gene: 9. This CDR3 has 15 residues. Looked up from germline, CDR1 is SSHAT and CDR2 is FNYEAQ (reference sequence). The CDR3 loop is CASSFMGREGDTQYF. In DNA, the CDR3 is TGTGCCAGCAGCTTTATGGGTAGGGAGGGCGATACGCAGTATTTT.

The chain recombines TRBV5-1 with TRBJ2-2, with a possible D match to TRBD1 (5 bases). The V gene's germline CDR1 is SGHRS and CDR2 YFSETQ. With 0 bases removed from V and 3 bases from J, the gap between germline ends came to 9 bases. This CDR3 has 15 amino acids. The CDR3 DNA sequence: TGCGCCAGCAGCTTGGCAGGACAAGACACCGGGGAGCTGTTTTTT. Translated, it gives CASSLAGQDTGELFF.

The V call is TRBV6-6, the J call TRBJ1-5, with no clear D. CDR1 and CDR2 from the germline V gene are MNHNY and SVGAGI (reference sequence). This CDR3 is built from 14 residues. V shed 2 bases and J shed 4 bases, with 9 bases lying between them. CDR3 amino acids: CASSYGTGNQPQHF. In DNA form, the CDR3 reads TGTGCCAGCAGTTACGGTACGGGAAATCAGCCCCAGCATTTT.

The rearrangement links TRBV9 to TRBJ2-7; D is possibly TRBD2 (6 bases). The V end was cut by 0 bases, the J end by 2 bases, with 15 bases between. The CDR3 sequence is 16 residues long. CDR1 SGDLS and CDR2 YYNGEE come from the germline V gene. CDR3 sequence reads: CASSVGAGRSTYEQYF. Here the CDR3 DNA reads TGTGCCAGCAGCGTAGGGGCGGGGAGGTCTACCTACGAGCAGTACTTC.

This clonotype was recorded only once. This chain links TRBV20-1 with TRBJ2-5; D gene unclear. This CDR3 has 14 residues. Trimming stripped 2 bases from V and 5 bases from J, with 15 bases between. The germline gives CDR1 DFQATT, CDR2 SNEGSKA (reference sequence). CDR3 residues: CSARSDGVGETQYF. For the CDR3, the DNA is TGCAGTGCTAGATCCGATGGGGTCGGGGAGACCCAGTACTTC.

This chain connects TRBV12-3 or TRBV12-4 to TRBJ1-5; possibly TRBD1 for D (6 bases). This CDR3 comprises 14 residues. V was cut by 2 bases and J by 8 bases, with 13 bases left in between. CDR3 residues: CASSLRRGTEPQHF. CDR3 DNA sequence: TGTGCCAGCAGTTTACGTAGGGGGACCGAGCCCCAGCATTTT.